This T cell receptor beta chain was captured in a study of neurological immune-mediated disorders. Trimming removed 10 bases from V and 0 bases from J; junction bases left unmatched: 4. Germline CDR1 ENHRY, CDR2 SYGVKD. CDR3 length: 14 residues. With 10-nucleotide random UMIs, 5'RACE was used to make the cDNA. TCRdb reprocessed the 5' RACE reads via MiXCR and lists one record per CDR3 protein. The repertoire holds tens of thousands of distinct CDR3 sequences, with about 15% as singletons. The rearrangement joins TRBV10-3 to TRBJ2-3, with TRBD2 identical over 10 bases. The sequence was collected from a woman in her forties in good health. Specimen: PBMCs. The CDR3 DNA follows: TGTGCCAGCGGACTAGCGGCTAGCACAGATACGCAGTATTTT. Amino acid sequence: CASGLAASTDTQYF.